Sequencing of this T cell receptor (beta chain) was carried out in a study of vaccination and CD4 T cells after COVID-19. Time point denoted: late sampling 161 to 241 days after vaccination in a few convalescent patients. The V gene end was trimmed by 5 bases and the J gene end by 3 bases; junction bases not matched to a gene: 9. The length of the CDR3 is 15 residues. Per germline, CDR1 SNHLY and CDR2 FYNNEI. Points from the study as a whole: Median reactive clonotypes, those recognizing SARS-CoV-2, rose from roughly 19 to 38, not significantly.

Each CDR3 protein is one row after TCRdb ran MiXCR on the PCR reads. The sample carries just over 35,000 distinct CDR3 sequences, about 35% recorded once. With regard to this clonotype: Its antigen is unknown.

Material: CD4+ T cells from blood, obtained about 7 months after SARS-CoV-2 vaccination. This chain joins TRBV2 and TRBJ1-2, with 7 bases fitting TRBD1. The TCR originated in a human donor who had recovered from COVID-19. The CDR3 sequence is CASSPEAGGYYGYTF. The CDR3 bases are TGTGCCAGCAGTCCGGAGGCAGGGGGGTACTATGGCTACACCTTC.